The text below deals with one TCR beta chain. Its antigen is not identified. The sample comes from a study of long-term antiretroviral therapy in people with HIV. Study outcomes and limitations: Nothing was known about ART adherence, viral resistance or changes in therapy. Dominating the repertoire at all time points were the clones that expanded before ART.

Each participant with HIV received care in the United States. Survey-level immunoSEQ v3.0 assays were run. Data came from immunoSEQ multiplex PCR; TCRdb stores just in-frame clones and leaves some out. The sample has 20,000 to 25,000 clones, more than 85% seen once. From germline, CDR1 is SGDLS and CDR2 YYNGEE. Trimming took 4 bases from V and 2 from J; bases not matched to a gene: 5. The CDR3 loop spans 16 amino acids. The chain joins TRBV9 to TRBJ2-3; TRBD2 agrees at 12 bases. Sample: unsorted PBMCs, taken 4.4 years after starting antiretroviral therapy. The receptor comes from a woman in her forties or fifties with HIV. The CDR3 DNA follows: TGTGCCAGCAGCCAAGGACTAGCGGGGCCCACAGATACGCAGTATTTT. Translated, it gives CASSQGLAGPTDTQYF.